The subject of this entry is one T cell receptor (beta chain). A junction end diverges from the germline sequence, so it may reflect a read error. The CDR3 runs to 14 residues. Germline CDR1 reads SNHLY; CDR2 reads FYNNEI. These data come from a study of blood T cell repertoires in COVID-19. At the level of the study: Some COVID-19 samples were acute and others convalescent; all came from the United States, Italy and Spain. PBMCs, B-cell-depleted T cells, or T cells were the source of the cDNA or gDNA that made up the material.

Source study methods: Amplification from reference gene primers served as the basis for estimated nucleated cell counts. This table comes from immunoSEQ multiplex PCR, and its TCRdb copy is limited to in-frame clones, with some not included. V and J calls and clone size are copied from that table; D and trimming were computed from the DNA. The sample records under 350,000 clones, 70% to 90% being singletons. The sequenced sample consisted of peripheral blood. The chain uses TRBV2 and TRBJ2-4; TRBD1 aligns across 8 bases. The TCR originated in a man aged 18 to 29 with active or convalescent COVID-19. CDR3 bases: TGTGCCAGCAGTGAAGCCCCCCGGGACAGGCGAATTGACTTC. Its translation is CASSEAPRDRRIDF.